The next 5 T cell receptor beta chains were all read from a single sample in a study of sequential checkpoint blockade in melanoma (dated by TCRdb to between 2018 and 2021). What this sample's treatment or condition label stands for: randomized to nivolumab then ipilimumab (arm A) or the reverse (arm B). The protocol used for the library was the immunoSEQ multiplex PCR assay. The table was pulled from immuneACCESS by TCRdb, which kept in-frame rearrangements only. Such tables lose some clones; where checked, under half of the loss comes from unresolved V genes, and the rest has no known cause. The sample table records over 4,500 clones; around 30% of these occur just once. The ten biggest clones cover 20% to 25% of the sample. The source material was tumor tissue (inferred from file names), sampled from a patient given nivolumab and ipilimumab in sequence. Receptor source: a human donor with melanoma.

This clone was picked up one time. The V and J genes are TRBV19 and TRBJ2-7; 9 bases fit TRBD2. V lost 3 bases and J lost 1; bases outside the gene matches: 4. Per the germline V gene, CDR1 is LNHDA and CDR2 is SQIVND (reference sequence). The CDR3 contains 15 residues. The CDR3 DNA sequence: TGTGCCAGTAGTATTGGGCTAGCGGGGTCCTACGAGCAGTACTTC. Amino acid sequence: CASSIGLAGSYEQYF.

In this sample, this clone turned up a few times. The V gene is TRBV12-5, the J gene TRBJ2-2, with 10 bases matching TRBD2. This CDR3 spans 16 amino acids. CDR1 and CDR2 (germline): LGHNT, FRNRAP. The CDR3 sequence is CARPRGLAENTGELFF. The CDR3 DNA reads as TGTGCCAGGCCTAGAGGACTAGCGGAGAACACCGGGGAGCTGTTTTTT.

The chain uses TRBV11-3 and TRBJ2-3, with D unresolved. Germline CDR1 reads SGHNT; CDR2 reads YENEEA. The V end was cut by 5 bases, the J end by 1 base, with 10 bases between. This CDR3 comprises 14 residues. CDR3 amino acids: CASSRVGGTDTQYF. Written as DNA, the CDR3 is TGTGCCAGCAGCCGAGTCGGCGGCACAGATACGCAGTATTTT. The variable domain in full, completed from reference TRBV11-3 and TRBJ2-3, reads EAGVVQSPRYKIIEKKQPVAFWCNPISGHNTLYWYLQNLGQGPELLIRYENEEAVDDSQLPKDRFSAERLKGVDSTLKIQPAELGDSAVYLCASSRVGGTDTQYFGPGTRLTVL.

The genes are TRBV5-1 and TRBJ2-2; D is possibly TRBD1 or TRBD2 (5 bases each). This CDR3 is 15 amino acids long. Germline lookup yields CDR1 SGHRS and CDR2 YFSETQ. V shed 5 bases and J shed 6 bases, with 17 bases lying between them. CDR3 sequence (DNA): TGCGCCAGCAGTTCCTCCCAGGGAGTCCCCGGGGAGCTGTTTTTT. Protein sequence: CASSSSQGVPGELFF.

This clone was seen only a few times. The chain has TRBV5-1 and TRBJ1-2; a weak D match, TRBD1 (5 bases). The V end was cut by 4 bases, the J end by 4 bases, with 14 bases between. The V gene's germline CDR1 is SGHRS and CDR2 YFSETQ. This CDR3 comprises 14 residues. The CDR3 region is CASSLGGRPYGYTF. The CDR3 region has the DNA TGCGCCAGCAGCCTGGGGGGAAGGCCCTATGGCTACACCTTC.